The TCR beta chain under discussion was sequenced for a study of cytomegalovirus exposure and HLA in healthy donors. From germline, CDR1 is MNHEY and CDR2 SVGAGI. V shed 4 bases, J shed 2 bases, and the junction held 2 bases outside the gene matches. The CDR3 totals 15 residues. The study ran its PCR with 60 Vbeta and 13 Jbeta primers. Data came from immunoSEQ multiplex PCR; TCRdb stores just in-frame clones and leaves some out. The sample has about 190,000 clones, approximately 85% seen once; the top ten hold approximately 0.8%. The sequenced sample was PBMCs. The source of this sequence is a young woman in good health and CMV-seronegative. The V and J genes are TRBV6-5 and TRBJ2-1; 10 bases agree with TRBD1. CDR3 amino acids: CASSSGTGAYNEQFF. The CDR3, as DNA: TGTGCCAGCAGTTCCGGGACAGGGGCCTACAATGAGCAGTTCTTC.